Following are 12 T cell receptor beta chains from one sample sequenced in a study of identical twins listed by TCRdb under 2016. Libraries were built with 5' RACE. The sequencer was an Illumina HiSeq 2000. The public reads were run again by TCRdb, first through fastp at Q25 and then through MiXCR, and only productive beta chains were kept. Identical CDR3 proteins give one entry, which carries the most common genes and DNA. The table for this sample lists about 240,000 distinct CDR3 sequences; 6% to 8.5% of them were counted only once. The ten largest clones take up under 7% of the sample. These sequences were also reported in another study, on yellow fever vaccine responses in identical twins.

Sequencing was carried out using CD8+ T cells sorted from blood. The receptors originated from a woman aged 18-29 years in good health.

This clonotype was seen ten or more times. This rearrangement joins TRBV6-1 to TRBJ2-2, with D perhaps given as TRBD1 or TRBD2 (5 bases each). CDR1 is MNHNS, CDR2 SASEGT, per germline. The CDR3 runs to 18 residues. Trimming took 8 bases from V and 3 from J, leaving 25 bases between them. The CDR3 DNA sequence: TGTGCCAGCTCCCTTAGGGACCCACCGACGACTTACACCGGGGAGCTGTTTTTT. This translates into CASSLRDPPTTYTGELFF.

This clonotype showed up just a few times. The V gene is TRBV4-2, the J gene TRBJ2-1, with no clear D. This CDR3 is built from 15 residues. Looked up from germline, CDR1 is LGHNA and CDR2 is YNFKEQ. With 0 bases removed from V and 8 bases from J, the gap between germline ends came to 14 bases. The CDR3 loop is CASSQEGSSGDEQFF. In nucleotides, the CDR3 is TGTGCCAGCAGCCAAGAAGGTTCGAGTGGCGATGAGCAGTTCTTC.

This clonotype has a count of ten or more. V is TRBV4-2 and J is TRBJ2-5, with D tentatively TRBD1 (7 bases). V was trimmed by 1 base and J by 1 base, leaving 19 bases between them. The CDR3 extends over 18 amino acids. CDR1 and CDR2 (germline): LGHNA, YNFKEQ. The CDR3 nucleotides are TGTGCCAGCAGCCAAGTAGGCCCGGCAGGGGGGTTCCAAGAGACCCAGTACTTC. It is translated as CASSQVGPAGGFQETQYF.

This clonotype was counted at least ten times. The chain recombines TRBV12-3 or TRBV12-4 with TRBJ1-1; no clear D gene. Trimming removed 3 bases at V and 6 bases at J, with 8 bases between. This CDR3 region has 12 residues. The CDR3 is CASSFNGAEAFF. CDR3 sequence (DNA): TGTGCCAGCAGTTTTAACGGCGCTGAAGCTTTCTTT.

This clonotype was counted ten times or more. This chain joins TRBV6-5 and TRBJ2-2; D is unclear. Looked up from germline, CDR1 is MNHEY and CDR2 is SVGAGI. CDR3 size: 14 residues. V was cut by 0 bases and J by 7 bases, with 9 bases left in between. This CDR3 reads CASSYSNSGGELFF. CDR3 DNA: TGTGCCAGCAGTTACTCGAATTCGGGCGGGGAGCTGTTTTTT.

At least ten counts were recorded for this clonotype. CDR3 bases: TGCAGTGCTAGAGTTGGGCTACTAGCGGGGGACTACAATGAGCAGTTCTTC. Its protein product is CSARVGLLAGDYNEQFF. The V call is TRBV20-1, the J call TRBJ2-1, with 11 bases that match TRBD2. The CDR3 is 17 residues long. In germline, CDR1 is DFQATT, CDR2 SNEGSKA (reference sequence). V was clipped by 1 base and J by 3 bases; unmatched bases: 8.

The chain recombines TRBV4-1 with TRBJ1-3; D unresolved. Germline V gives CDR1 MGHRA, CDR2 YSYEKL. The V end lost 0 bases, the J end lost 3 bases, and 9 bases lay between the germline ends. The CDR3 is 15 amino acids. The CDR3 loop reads CASSQDSSVGNTIYF. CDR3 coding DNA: TGCGCCAGCAGCCAAGACTCGTCAGTTGGAAACACCATATATTTT.

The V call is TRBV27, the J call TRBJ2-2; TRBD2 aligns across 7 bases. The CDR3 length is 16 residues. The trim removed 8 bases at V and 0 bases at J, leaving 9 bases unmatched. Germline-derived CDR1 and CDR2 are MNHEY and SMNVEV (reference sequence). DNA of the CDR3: TGTGCCAGCTCTTCTAGGGACTATCCGAACACCGGGGAGCTGTTTTTT. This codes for CASSSRDYPNTGELFF.

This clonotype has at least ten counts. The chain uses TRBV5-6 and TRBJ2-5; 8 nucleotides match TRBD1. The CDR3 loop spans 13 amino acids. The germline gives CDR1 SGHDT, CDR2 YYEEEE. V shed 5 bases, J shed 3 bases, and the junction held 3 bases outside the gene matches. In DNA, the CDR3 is TGTGCCAGCAGGACAGGGGTTGAAGAGACCCAGTACTTC. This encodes CASRTGVEETQYF. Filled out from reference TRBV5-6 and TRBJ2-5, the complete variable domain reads DAGVTQSPTHLIKTRGQQVTLRCSPKSGHDTVSWYQQALGQGPQFIFQYYEEEERQRGNFPDRFSGHQFPNYSSELNVNALLLGDSALYLCASRTGVEETQYFGPGTRLLVL.

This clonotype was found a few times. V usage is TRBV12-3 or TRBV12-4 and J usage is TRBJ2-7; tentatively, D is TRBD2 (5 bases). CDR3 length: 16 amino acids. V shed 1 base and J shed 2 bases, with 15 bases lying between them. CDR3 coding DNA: TGTGCCAGCAGTTTAGAGTATCGAGCGGAGGCCTACGAGCAGTACTTC. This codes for CASSLEYRAEAYEQYF.

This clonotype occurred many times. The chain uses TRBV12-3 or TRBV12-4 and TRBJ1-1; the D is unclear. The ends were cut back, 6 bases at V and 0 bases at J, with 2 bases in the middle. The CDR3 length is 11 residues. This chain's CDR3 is CASRVNTEAFF. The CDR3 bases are TGTGCCAGCAGGGTGAACACTGAAGCTTTCTTT.

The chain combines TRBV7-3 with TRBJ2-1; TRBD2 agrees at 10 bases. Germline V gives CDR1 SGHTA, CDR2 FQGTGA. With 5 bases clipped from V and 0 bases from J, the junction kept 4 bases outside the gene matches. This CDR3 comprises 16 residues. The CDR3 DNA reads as TGTGCCAGCAGCCCCCGACTAGCGGGCTCCTACAATGAGCAGTTCTTC. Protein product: CASSPRLAGSYNEQFF. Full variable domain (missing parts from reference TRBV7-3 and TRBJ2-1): GAGVSQTPSNKVTEKGKYVELRCDPISGHTALYWYRQSLGQGPEFLIYFQGTGAADDSGLPNDRFFAVRPEGSVSTLKIQRTERGDSAVYLCASSPRLAGSYNEQFFGPGTRLTVL.